This TCR beta chain originates from a study of OX40 agonist ivuxolimab in advanced cancers. For the study at large: Ivuxolimab, an antibody acting as an agonist of OX40 (CD134), was used to treat patients. Partial responses, seen in three patients, involved one hepatocellular carcinoma and two cutaneous melanomas.

Blood draws occurred at baseline, cycle 4 day 1, and cycle 7 day 1. Findings of the study overall: Some patients without response likewise showed low normalized clonal expansion.

Notes on this clone: What it recognizes is unknown.

The data were produced by immunoSEQ multiplex PCR, yet TCRdb's version contains in-frame clones alone and is incomplete. Of 70,000 or so clones listed, more than 80% are singletons. Germline assignment: CDR1 GTSNPN and CDR2 SVGIG (reference sequence). Trimming left V 5 bases short and J 0 bases short, with 7 bases between. The CDR3 spans 12 residues. This clonotype was sampled from an adult with an advanced solid tumor such as melanoma, head and neck, liver or kidney cancer. The chain carries TRBV30 and TRBJ1-1; TRBD1 is a possible D gene (5 bases). The sample in question was CD4+ or CD8+ T cells sorted from blood, obtained in a trial of the OX40 agonist ivuxolimab. CDR3 loop: CAWDRMNTEAFF. CDR3 coding DNA: TGTGCCTGGGACAGAATGAACACTGAAGCTTTCTTT. Drawing the rest from reference TRBV30 and TRBJ1-1, the complete variable domain is SQTIHQWPATLVQPVGSPLSLECTVEGTSNPNLYWYRQAAGRGLQLLFYSVGIGQISSEVPQNLSASRPQDRQFILSSKKLLLSDSGFYLCAWDRMNTEAFFGQGTRLTVV.